The next 14 T cell receptor beta chains were all read from a single sample in a study of shared clonotypes between healthy human individuals. The table came from immunoSEQ multiplex PCR; TCRdb's copy has only in-frame clones and leaves some out. This sample has about 470,000 clones; about four fifths occur once, and the top ten carry 13%. Input material: PBMCs. The receptors come from a woman between 35 and 50 years old in good health. Some clones in this sample may be carry-over from other donors' samples.

This chain joins TRBV13 and TRBJ1-1; D is perhaps TRBD1 (6 bases). Trimming took off 5 bases at V and 1 base at J, with 11 bases between the two ends. Germline CDR1 reads PRHDT; CDR2 reads FYEKMQ (reference sequence). This CDR3 is 14 amino acids long. CDR3 nucleotide sequence: TGTGCCAGCAGCCGCAGGGGAACGAACACTGAAGCTTTCTTT. Protein product: CASSRRGTNTEAFF.

The chain couples TRBV20-1 to TRBJ2-5; D ambiguous. The ends were cut back, 6 bases at V and 2 bases at J, with 7 bases in the middle. CDR3 length equals 11 residues. Germline CDR1 and CDR2: DFQATT and SNEGSKA (reference sequence). The CDR3: CSAGSQETQYF. The CDR3 nucleotides are TGCAGTGCCGGAAGTCAAGAGACCCAGTACTTC.

The V and J genes are TRBV7-2 and TRBJ2-6, with D possibly matching TRBD2 (5 bases). V lost 5 bases to trimming and J lost 4 bases, with 15 bases between them. Germline V gives CDR1 SGHTA, CDR2 FQGNSA. The CDR3 consists of 16 residues. The CDR3 spells CASSQDLGSGANVLTF. CDR3 nucleotides: TGTGCCAGCAGCCAAGATCTAGGGAGCGGGGCCAACGTCCTGACTTTC. Full variable domain (rest looked up from reference TRBV7-2 and TRBJ2-6): GAGVSQSPSNKVTEKGKDVELRCDPISGHTALYWYRQSLGQGLEFLIYFQGNSAPDKSGLPSDRFSAERTGGSVSTLTIQRTQQEDSAVYLCASSQDLGSGANVLTFGAGSRLTVL.

This chain connects TRBV6-1 to TRBJ1-5; D gene unclear. V gave up 4 bases and J gave up 7 bases, with 11 bases separating them. This CDR3 has 13 amino acids. Germline-derived CDR1 and CDR2 are MNHNS and SASEGT. CDR3 loop: CASSGQNLQPQHF. For the CDR3, the DNA is TGTGCCAGCAGTGGACAAAACCTACAGCCCCAGCATTTT.

This clone was detected only a few times. This chain uses TRBV5-4 with TRBJ1-2; D gene ambiguous. Germline CDR1 and CDR2: SGHNT and YYREEE (reference sequence). This CDR3 is 13 amino acids long. V lost 2 bases to trimming and J lost 2 bases, with 7 bases between them. The CDR3: CASSFPENYGYTF. The DNA of the CDR3 is TGTGCCAGCAGCTTTCCAGAGAACTATGGCTACACCTTC.

Written as DNA, the CDR3 is TGTGCCAGCCACAGGGCTTCGGTTGGCTACACCTTC. Translation gives CASHRASVGYTF. The chain combines TRBV19 with TRBJ1-2; TRBD1 might be the D (6 bases). V was trimmed by 9 bases and J by 7 bases, leaving 15 bases between them. Germline V gives CDR1 LNHDA, CDR2 SQIVND (reference sequence). The CDR3 totals 12 residues.

Concerning this clone: Its ends do not fully match the called genes, so a read error is possible. The chain recombines TRBV4-2 with TRBJ2-7; 11 bases fit TRBD2. This CDR3 region has 16 residues. Per the germline V gene, CDR1 is LGHNA and CDR2 is YNFKEQ. CDR3 sequence (DNA): TGTGCCAGCAGCTCCCGCCAAGGGGGACTAGCGGAGCGCTGGGACTTC. It is translated as CASSSRQGGLAERWDF.

This rearrangement joins TRBV27 to TRBJ1-4; perhaps TRBD1 as D (6 bases). Germline V CDR1 and CDR2: MNHEY, SMNVEV (reference sequence). Trimming removed 2 bases from V and 11 bases from J, with 12 bases in between. The CDR3 consists of 13 residues. Here the CDR3 reads CASSLIQGRKLFF. CDR3 nucleotides: TGTGCCAGCAGTTTAATACAGGGCAGGAAACTGTTTTTT.

This sequence joins TRBV28 and TRBJ2-1; 7 nucleotides align to TRBD2. The junction had 5 bases not matched to a gene; V was cut back by 3 bases and J by 6 bases. CDR3 length equals 14 residues. Germline CDR1 and CDR2: MDHEN and SYDVKM. Written as DNA, the CDR3 is TGTGCCAGCAGTTTGGGGGGGTCACTCAATGAGCAGTTCTTC. It yields the protein CASSLGGSLNEQFF.

The chain carries TRBV13 and TRBJ2-7; 9 positions match TRBD1. CDR1 PRHDT and CDR2 FYEKMQ come from the germline V gene (reference sequence). CDR3 length: 15 amino acids. V gave up 5 bases and J gave up 6 bases; unmatched junction bases: 11. Written as DNA, the CDR3 is TGTGCCAGCAGCACCTACGGGACAGGGAAGGGCGAGCAGTACTTC. As protein: CASSTYGTGKGEQYF.

This chain links TRBV9 with TRBJ2-3; D unresolved. Germline CDR1 SGDLS, CDR2 YYNGEE. The CDR3 runs to 16 residues. V was trimmed by 0 bases and J by 2 bases, leaving 13 bases between them. Here the CDR3 reads CASSVGIGSFTDTQYF. As DNA, the CDR3 is TGTGCCAGCAGCGTAGGTATTGGTTCGTTCACAGATACGCAGTATTTT.

Turning to this clone: One end of the junction varies from germline; a read error may be responsible. Different DNA sequences within this sample yield the same CDR3. This chain connects TRBV11-3 to TRBJ2-3; D not certain. The V gene's germline CDR1 is SGHNT and CDR2 YENEEA. The CDR3 contains 14 residues. CDR3 in amino acids: CASSLGRSTDTQYF. The CDR3 DNA sequence: TGTGCCAGCAGTTTAGGGCGGAGCACAGATACGCAGTATTTT. The full variable domain, its missing parts supplied by reference TRBV11-3 and TRBJ2-3, is EAGVVQSPRYKIIEKKQPVAFWCNPISGHNTLYWYLQNLGQGPELLIRYENEEAVDDSQLPKDRFSAERLKGVDSTLKIQPAELGDSAVYLCASSLGRSTDTQYFGPGTRLTVL.

The V call is TRBV28, the J call TRBJ2-1; the D is unclear. V lost 5 bases to trimming and J lost 4 bases, with 18 bases between them. The CDR3 has 16 amino acids. CDR1 and CDR2 (germline): MDHEN, SYDVKM. CDR3: CASSPPGQAVYNEQFF. The CDR3, as DNA: TGTGCCAGCAGTCCCCCCGGGCAGGCGGTGTACAATGAGCAGTTCTTC.

The chain links TRBV27 to TRBJ2-7, with D perhaps matching TRBD1 or TRBD2 (5 bases each). Deletions cut 3 bases from V and 6 bases from J, with 6 bases between. The CDR3 spans 11 residues. Germline values: CDR1 MNHEY, CDR2 SMNVEV (reference sequence). CDR3 sequence: CASSFGTEQYF. DNA of the CDR3: TGTGCCAGCAGTTTCGGGACCGAGCAGTACTTC.